Listed below are T cell receptor beta chains from one sample, sequenced in a study of radiotherapy plus CTLA-4 blockade in lung cancer. Data came from immunoSEQ multiplex PCR; TCRdb stores just in-frame clones and leaves some out. The table includes some 73,000 clones, around 80% detected once. The specimen was peripheral blood, collected from a patient treated with radiotherapy plus ipilimumab. The source of these receptors is a human donor with non-small cell lung cancer who had stable disease on radiotherapy plus ipilimumab. The CDR3 runs from the conserved cysteine through the conserved F or W. D genes are given only for firm matches. Not all rows give a size; the values are once, few, many and, for expanded clones, a class.

CDR3 length | D gene | J gene | V gene | clone size | CDR3 protein | CDR3 DNA
14 | TRBD1 | TRBJ1-1 | TRBV7-9 | . | CASSLRDRGTDAFF | TGTGCCAGCAGCTTAAGGGACAGGGGGACCGACGCTTTCTTT
14 | . | TRBJ2-7 | TRBV6-1 | few | CASSRSGEFYEQYF | TGTGCCAGCAGTCGATCGGGGGAGTTCTACGAGCAGTACTTC
15 | TRBD1 | TRBJ2-7 | TRBV4-2 | . | CASSQEGTGTYEQYF | TGTGCCAGCAGCCAAGAAGGGACAGGGACCTACGAGCAGTACTTC
14 | . | TRBJ1-1 | TRBV11-2 | . | CASSSLGSHTEAFF | TGTGCCAGCAGCTCCCTTGGATCCCACACTGAAGCTTTCTTT
15 | TRBD1 | TRBJ1-2 | TRBV13 | . | CASSTPPGQVYGYTF | TGTGCCAGCAGCACCCCGCCGGGACAGGTCTATGGCTACACCTTC
15 | TRBD1 | TRBJ1-2 | TRBV2 | . | CASSEEEGGLYGYTF | TGTGCCAGCAGTGAAGAGGAAGGGGGCCTCTATGGCTACACCTTC
21 | TRBD1 | TRBJ1-1 | TRBV9 | . | CASRTSELRDSSKRPNTEAFF | TGTGCCAGCAGAACCTCCGAACTCCGGGACAGCAGCAAAAGGCCGAACACTGAAGCTTTCTTT
13 | . | TRBJ2-7 | TRBV30 | once | CAWSVRGAGEQYF | TGTGCCTGGAGTGTGAGGGGGGCCGGCGAGCAGTACTTC
15 | . | TRBJ1-6 | TRBV6-5 | few | CASSYRGPLGSPLHF | TGTGCCAGCAGTTACCGGGGACCTCTAGGTTCACCCCTCCACTTT
14 | TRBD1 | TRBJ1-2 | TRBV5-4 | . | CASSHFDRVIGYTF | TGTGCCAGCAGTCATTTTGACAGGGTGATTGGCTACACCTTC
16 | TRBD2 | TRBJ2-2 | TRBV6-4 | . | CASSPSGVTNTGELFF | TGTGCCAGCAGTCCTAGCGGGGTCACGAACACCGGGGAGCTGTTTTTT
14 | TRBD1 | TRBJ2-7 | TRBV28 | . | CASSLWDSTHEQYF | TGTGCCAGCAGTTTGTGGGACAGTACCCACGAGCAGTACTTC
16 | TRBD1 | TRBJ1-1 | TRBV9 | . | CASSVVGTGTTTEAFF | TGTGCCAGCAGCGTAGTAGGGACAGGGACGACCACTGAAGCTTTCTTT
13 | TRBD1 | TRBJ2-2 | TRBV30 | . | CAWATGVAGELFF | TGTGCCTGGGCGACAGGGGTTGCCGGGGAGCTGTTTTTT
15 | TRBD1 | TRBJ2-7 | TRBV6-6 | few | CASSYSGQGNDEQYF | TGTGCCAGCAGTTACTCGGGACAGGGGAATGACGAGCAGTACTTC
15 | TRBD1 | TRBJ2-3 | TRBV7-7 | . | CASSPDREDTDTQYF | TGTGCCAGCAGCCCGGACAGGGAGGACACAGATACGCAGTATTTT
14 | TRBD1 | TRBJ1-4 | TRBV2 | . | CASSPTGIGEKLFF | TGTGCCAGCAGTCCGACAGGGATCGGAGAAAAACTGTTTTTT
17 | TRBD1 | TRBJ1-5 | TRBV28 | . | CASSLLEGARGNQPQHF | TGTGCCAGCAGTCTATTGGAGGGGGCGCGGGGTAATCAGCCCCAGCATTTT
15 | . | TRBJ1-1 | TRBV19 | . | CASSIGRGMNTEAFF | TGTGCCAGTAGTATAGGTCGGGGGATGAACACTGAAGCTTTCTTT
16 | . | TRBJ1-6 | TRBV7-2 | . | CASSFRATFGNSPLHF | TGTGCCAGCAGCTTCAGGGCAACGTTCGGTAATTCACCCCTCCACTTT
15 | TRBD2 | TRBJ2-5 | TRBV30 | . | CAWSPLAGGQETQYF | TGTGCCTGGAGTCCACTAGCGGGAGGGCAAGAGACCCAGTACTTC
19 | . | TRBJ2-6 | TRBV6-7 | . | CASSVCRRIYKGRANVLTF | TGTGCCAGCAGTGTTTGTAGGCGTATTTACAAAGGTCGGGCCAACGTCCTGACTTTC
15 | TRBD2 | TRBJ2-7 | TRBV5-4 | . | CASSRVAGVDYEQYF | TGTGCCAGCAGCCGGGTAGCGGGGGTCGACTACGAGCAGTACTTC
16 | . | TRBJ2-6 | TRBV5-1 | . | CASSLGPRAGANVLTF | TGCGCCAGCAGCTTGGGCCCAAGGGCTGGGGCCAACGTCCTGACTTTC
15 | TRBD2 | TRBJ2-2 | TRBV7-2 | . | CASSFVGRGTGELFF | TGTGCCAGCAGCTTCGTTGGGAGGGGCACCGGGGAGCTGTTTTTT
14 | TRBD1 | TRBJ1-4 | TRBV5-1 | few | CASSRTGGDEKLFF | TGCGCCAGCAGCCGGACAGGGGGCGACGAAAAACTGTTTTTT
14 | TRBD1 | TRBJ2-7 | TRBV29-1 | once | CSVDLGQGSYEQYF | TGCAGCGTTGATCTGGGACAGGGAAGCTACGAGCAGTACTTC